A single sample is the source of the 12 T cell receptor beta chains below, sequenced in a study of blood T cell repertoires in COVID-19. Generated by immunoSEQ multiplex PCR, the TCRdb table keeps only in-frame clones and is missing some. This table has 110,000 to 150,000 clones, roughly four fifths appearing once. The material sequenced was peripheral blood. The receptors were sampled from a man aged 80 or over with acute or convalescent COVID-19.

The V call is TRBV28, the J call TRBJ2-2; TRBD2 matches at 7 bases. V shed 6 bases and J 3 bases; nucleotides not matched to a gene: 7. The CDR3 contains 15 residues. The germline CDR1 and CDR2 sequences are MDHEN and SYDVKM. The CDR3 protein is CASRSSGKYTGELFF. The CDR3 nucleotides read TGTGCCAGCAGGTCCAGCGGGAAATACACCGGGGAGCTGTTTTTT.

The CDR3 spells CASSPGGGNGQPQHF. The DNA for the CDR3 is TGTGCCAGTAGCCCCGGGGGGGGGAATGGTCAGCCCCAGCATTTT. The chain links TRBV19 to TRBJ1-5; a weak D match, TRBD1 (5 bases). Germline V CDR1 and CDR2: LNHDA, SQIVND (reference sequence). The length of the CDR3 is 15 residues. The V end was cut by 6 bases, the J end by 6 bases, with 18 bases between.

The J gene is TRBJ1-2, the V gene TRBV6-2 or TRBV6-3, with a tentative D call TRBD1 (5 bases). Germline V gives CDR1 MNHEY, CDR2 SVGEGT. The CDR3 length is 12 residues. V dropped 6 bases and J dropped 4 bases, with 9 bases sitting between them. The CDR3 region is CASSSDSYGYTF. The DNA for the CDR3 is TGTGCCAGCAGCAGCGACAGCTATGGCTACACCTTC.

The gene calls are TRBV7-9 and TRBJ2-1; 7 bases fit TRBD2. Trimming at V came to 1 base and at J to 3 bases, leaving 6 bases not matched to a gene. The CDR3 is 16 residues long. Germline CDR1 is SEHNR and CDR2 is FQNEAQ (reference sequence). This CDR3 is CASSLVGRGDYNEQFF. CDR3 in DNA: TGTGCCAGCAGCTTAGTTGGTCGGGGGGACTACAATGAGCAGTTCTTC. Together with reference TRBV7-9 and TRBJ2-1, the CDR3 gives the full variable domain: DTGVSQNPRHKITKRGQNVTFRCDPISEHNRLYWYRQTLGQGPEFLTYFQNEAQLEKSRLLSDRFSAERPKGSFSTLEIQRTEQGDSAMYLCASSLVGRGDYNEQFFGPGTRLTVL.

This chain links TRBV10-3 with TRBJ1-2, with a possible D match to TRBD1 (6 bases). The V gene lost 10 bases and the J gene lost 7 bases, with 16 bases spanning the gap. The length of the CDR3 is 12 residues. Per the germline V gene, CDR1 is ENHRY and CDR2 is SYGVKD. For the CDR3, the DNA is TGTGCCAGCTGGGACACGGGGGGTGGCTACACCTTC. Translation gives CASWDTGGGYTF.

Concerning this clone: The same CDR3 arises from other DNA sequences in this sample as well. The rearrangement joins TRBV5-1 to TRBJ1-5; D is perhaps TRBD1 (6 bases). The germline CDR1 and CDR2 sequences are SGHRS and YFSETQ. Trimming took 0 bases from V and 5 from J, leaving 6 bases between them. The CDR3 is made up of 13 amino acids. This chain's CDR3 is CASSLAGDQPQHF. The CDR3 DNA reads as TGCGCCAGCAGCTTGGCAGGGGATCAGCCCCAGCATTTT.

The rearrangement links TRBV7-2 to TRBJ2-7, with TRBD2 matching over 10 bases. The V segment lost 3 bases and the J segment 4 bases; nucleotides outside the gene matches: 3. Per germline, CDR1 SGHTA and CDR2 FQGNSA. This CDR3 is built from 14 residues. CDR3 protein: CASSLSGGAYEQYF. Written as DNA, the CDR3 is TGTGCCAGCAGCTTGAGCGGGGGGGCTTACGAGCAGTACTTC.

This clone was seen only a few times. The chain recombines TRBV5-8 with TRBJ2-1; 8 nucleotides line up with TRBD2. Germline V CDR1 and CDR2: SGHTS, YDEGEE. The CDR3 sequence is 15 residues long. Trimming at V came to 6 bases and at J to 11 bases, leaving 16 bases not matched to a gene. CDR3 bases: TGTGCCAGCACCCCTCCGGGACTAGTTGCGGGAAAGCAGTTCTTC. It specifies CASTPPGLVAGKQFF.

The CDR3 spells CAWSSGRNTIYF. DNA for the CDR3: TGTGCCTGGAGTTCGGGGAGAAACACCATATATTTT. The chain employs TRBV30 and TRBJ1-3; D is uncertain. The CDR3 covers 12 residues. CDR1 is GTSNPN, CDR2 SVGIG, per germline (reference sequence). Trimming stripped 2 bases from V and 5 bases from J, with 7 bases between.

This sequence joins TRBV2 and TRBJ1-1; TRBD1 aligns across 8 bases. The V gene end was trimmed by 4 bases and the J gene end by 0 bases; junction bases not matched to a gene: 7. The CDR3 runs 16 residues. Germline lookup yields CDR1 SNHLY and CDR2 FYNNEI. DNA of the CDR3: TGTGCCAGCAGTGTTGACAGGGGAGTGGTGAACACTGAAGCTTTCTTT. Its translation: CASSVDRGVVNTEAFF.

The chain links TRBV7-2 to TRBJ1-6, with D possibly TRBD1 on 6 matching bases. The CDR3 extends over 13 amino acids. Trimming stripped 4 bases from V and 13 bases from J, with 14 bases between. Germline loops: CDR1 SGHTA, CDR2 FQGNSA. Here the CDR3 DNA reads TGTGCCAGCAGCTCAGGGGTCCTGATGCCCCTCCACTTT. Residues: CASSSGVLMPLHF.

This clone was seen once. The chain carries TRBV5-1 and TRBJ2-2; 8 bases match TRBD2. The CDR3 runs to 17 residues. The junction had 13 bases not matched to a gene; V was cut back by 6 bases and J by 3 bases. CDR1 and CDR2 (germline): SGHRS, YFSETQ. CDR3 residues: CASNPGPGLEDTGELFF. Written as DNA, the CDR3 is TGCGCCAGCAACCCTGGCCCGGGACTAGAGGACACCGGGGAGCTGTTTTTT.